Listed below are T cell receptor beta chains from one sample, sequenced in a study of beta chain features in type 1 diabetes. The table came from immunoSEQ multiplex PCR; TCRdb's copy has only in-frame clones and leaves some out. The sample has 350,000 or so clones; roughly a fifth are singletons. The sample taken for sequencing was naive CD4+ T cells from blood. The receptor source for this set is a woman younger than 30 in good health. CDR3s include the opening cysteine and the closing phenylalanine or tryptophan. D genes are given only for firm matches. Expanded clones get a size class; other rows say once, few or many, or leave the size out.

j_call d_call clone_size v_call cdr3_aa cdr3_nt
TRBJ1-1 TRBD1 NA TRBV5-1 CASSLEPGTVTEAFF TGCGCCAGCAGCTTGGAGCCTGGGACAGTCACTGAAGCTTTCTTT
TRBJ2-5 TRBD2 few TRBV4-1 CASSNGLAGAETQYF TGCGCCAGCAGCAACGGACTAGCGGGAGCAGAGACCCAGTACTTC
TRBJ2-1 NA NA TRBV20-1 CSVSGDGEFF TGCAGTGTTTCGGGAGACGGCGAGTTCTTC
TRBJ1-2 TRBD1 few TRBV19 CASSIEGTGRNYGYTF TGTGCCAGTAGTATAGAGGGGACAGGGCGTAACTATGGCTACACCTTC
TRBJ2-1 TRBD2 few TRBV30 CAWSKAGGGNEQFF TGTGCCTGGAGTAAAGCGGGAGGAGGTAATGAGCAGTTCTTC
TRBJ1-5 NA NA TRBV4-1 CASSQQGLGQPQHF TGCGCCAGCAGCCAACAGGGTTTAGGGCAGCCCCAGCATTTT
TRBJ2-3 TRBD2 few TRBV29-1 CSVSSGGSWTDTQYF TGCAGCGTGTCCTCTGGCGGGAGCTGGACAGATACGCAGTATTTT
TRBJ2-6 NA many TRBV29-1 CSVDAGWGANVLTF TGCAGCGTTGATGCGGGCTGGGGGGCCAACGTCCTGACTTTC
TRBJ2-3 NA few TRBV7-9 CASSSNKWAGINTDTQYF TGTGCCAGCAGCTCGAACAAGTGGGCGGGAATCAACACAGATACGCAGTATTTT
TRBJ2-5 TRBD1 few TRBV30 CAWGDRVTETQYF TGTGCCTGGGGGGACAGGGTGACAGAGACCCAGTACTTC
TRBJ2-7 TRBD1 NA TRBV29-1 CSVEMGQSPSYEQYF TGCAGCGTAGAAATGGGACAGTCGCCTTCCTACGAGCAGTACTTC
TRBJ2-1 TRBD2 NA TRBV18 CASSPLGLAGKNEQFF TGTGCCAGCTCACCCCTCGGGTTAGCGGGAAAGAATGAGCAGTTCTTC
TRBJ2-7 TRBD1 NA TRBV25-1 CASISPHGTGGYEQYF TGTGCCAGCATCTCTCCCCACGGGACAGGGGGCTACGAGCAGTACTTC
TRBJ1-5 NA few TRBV27 CASSEHQSPQPQHF TGTGCCAGCAGCGAACATCAGTCCCCTCAGCCCCAGCATTTT
TRBJ1-2 NA few TRBV20-1 CSAEDSDGYTF TGCAGTGCGGAGGACTCAGATGGCTACACCTTC
TRBJ1-2 NA once TRBV7-9 CASSLALIEYGYTF TGTGCCAGCAGCTTAGCGTTAATCGAGTATGGCTACACCTTC
TRBJ1-5 NA few TRBV7-9 CASSPERGQPQHF TGTGCCAGCAGCCCAGAGCGGGGTCAGCCCCAGCATTTT
TRBJ1-5 TRBD1 NA TRBV6-6 CASSYGQGGQPQHF TGTGCCAGCAGTTACGGACAGGGTGGGCAGCCCCAGCATTTT
TRBJ2-7 NA few TRBV15 CATSRARGGAYEQYF TGTGCCACCAGCAGAGCAAGGGGGGGCGCCTACGAGCAGTACTTC
TRBJ2-1 NA NA TRBV5-1 CASSLSAGSYNEQFF TGCGCCAGCAGCTTGTCAGCGGGCTCCTACAATGAGCAGTTCTTC
TRBJ1-3 NA few TRBV7-2 CASSPGQSGNTIYF TGTGCCAGCAGCCCCGGACAGTCCGGAAACACCATATATTTT
TRBJ2-3 NA few TRBV5-1 CASSLEGFTDTQYF TGCGCCAGCAGCTTGGAGGGGTTCACAGATACGCAGTATTTT
TRBJ1-2 TRBD1 few TRBV4-1 CASSSLPGTVYYGYTF TGCGCCAGCAGCTCCCTCCCTGGGACAGTCTATTATGGCTACACCTTC
TRBJ2-1 TRBD2 NA TRBV4-1 CASSQFSGSSYNEQFF TGCGCCAGCAGCCAGTTTAGCGGGAGCTCCTACAATGAGCAGTTCTTC
TRBJ2-7 NA NA TRBV5-1 CASSSLGQPYEQYF TGCGCCAGCAGTTCGCTCGGACAGCCCTACGAGCAGTACTTC
TRBJ1-2 TRBD1 few TRBV9 CASSASLGGQGLGGYTF TGTGCCAGCAGCGCCAGTCTTGGGGGACAGGGCCTTGGTGGCTACACCTTC
TRBJ1-1 TRBD1 NA TRBV2 CASSQGWAGGTEAFF TGTGCCAGCAGCCAAGGCTGGGCAGGGGGGACTGAAGCTTTCTTT
TRBJ2-7 TRBD2 few TRBV7-9 CASSPGTSGYEQYF TGTGCCAGCAGCCCAGGGACTAGCGGCTACGAGCAGTACTTC
TRBJ1-2 TRBD1 NA TRBV9 CASSERDRLDYGYTF TGTGCCAGCAGCGAAAGGGACAGGTTGGACTATGGCTACACCTTC
TRBJ1-5 TRBD1 NA TRBV30 CAWTRQGAGQPQHF TGTGCCTGGACCAGACAGGGGGCGGGACAGCCCCAGCATTTT
TRBJ2-7 TRBD1 NA TRBV19 CATGDSSSYEQYF TGTGCCACCGGGGACAGTAGCTCCTACGAGCAGTACTTC
TRBJ2-3 TRBD2 NA TRBV6-6 CASSRGLAGPGDTQYF TGTGCCAGCAGTCGCGGACTAGCGGGGCCGGGAGATACGCAGTATTTT
TRBJ1-2 NA NA TRBV21-1 CASSGGQTYGYTF TGTGCCAGCAGCGGGGGACAGACCTATGGCTACACCTTC
TRBJ2-5 NA few TRBV18 CASSPRLEETQYF TGTGCCAGCTCACCGAGACTAGAGGAGACCCAGTACTTC
TRBJ2-7 TRBD1 NA TRBV11-2 CASSGWTGTYEQYF TGTGCCAGCAGCGGCTGGACAGGGACCTACGAGCAGTACTTC
TRBJ1-2 NA few TRBV6-5 CASSYGQLANYGYTF TGTGCCAGCAGTTATGGACAGCTAGCTAACTATGGCTACACCTTC
TRBJ1-2 TRBD1 few TRBV7-9 CASSLGASTGGGYTF TGTGCCAGCAGCTTAGGGGCGTCGACAGGGGGCGGCTACACCTTC
TRBJ2-1 TRBD2 few TRBV29-1 CSVEEGTSGGARQFF TGCAGCGTTGAAGAGGGGACTAGCGGGGGGGCGAGGCAGTTCTTC
TRBJ1-1 NA few TRBV14 CASSQNPGTEAFF TGTGCCAGCAGCCAGAATCCAGGCACTGAAGCTTTCTTT
TRBJ2-1 NA few TRBV11-3 CASSLGAETPEQFF TGTGCCAGCAGCTTGGGAGCGGAAACCCCCGAGCAGTTCTTC
TRBJ1-1 NA NA TRBV15 CATSGIGRPTEAFF TGTGCCACCAGCGGAATAGGGAGGCCTACTGAAGCTTTCTTT
TRBJ1-5 TRBD1 few TRBV7-2 CASSEDRGPRPQHF TGTGCCAGCAGCGAAGACAGGGGACCAAGGCCCCAGCATTTT
TRBJ2-3 NA NA TRBV14 CASSQGLGPGITDTQYF TGTGCCAGCAGCCAAGGTCTCGGTCCAGGGATCACAGATACGCAGTATTTT
TRBJ1-5 NA NA TRBV30 CAWSVGNQPQHF TGTGCCTGGAGTGTCGGCAATCAGCCCCAGCATTTT
TRBJ2-7 TRBD2 few TRBV27 CASSLREGLNEQYF TGTGCCAGCAGTTTACGGGAGGGCCTTAACGAGCAGTACTTC
TRBJ1-5 NA few TRBV4-1 CASSSKWGVQPQHF TGCGCCAGCAGCTCGAAGTGGGGAGTTCAGCCCCAGCATTTT
TRBJ2-5 TRBD1 NA TRBV7-2 CASSQMGTGKETQYF TGTGCCAGCAGCCAAATGGGGACAGGGAAAGAGACCCAGTACTTC
TRBJ1-6 NA once TRBV7-2 CASSLEAGKVF TGTGCCAGCAGCTTAGAGGCAGGGAAAGTCTTT
TRBJ2-1 TRBD2 few TRBV4-2 CASSQEVLTSGRVYSYNEQFF TGTGCCAGCAGCCAAGAAGTCCTGACTAGCGGGAGGGTCTACTCCTACAATGAGCAGTTCTTC
TRBJ2-3 NA NA TRBV7-9 CASSSQVYTDTQYF TGTGCCAGCAGCTCACAGGTTTACACAGATACGCAGTATTTT
TRBJ2-7 NA NA TRBV4-3 CASSQGQGSYEQYF TGCGCCAGCAGCCAAGGCCAGGGCTCCTACGAGCAGTACTTC
TRBJ1-6 NA NA TRBV9 CASSVGENSPLHF TGTGCCAGCAGCGTAGGGGAGAATTCACCCCTCCACTTT